Presented here are 17 T cell receptor beta chains from one specimen sequenced in a study of monozygotic twins with inflammatory bowel disease (dated by TCRdb to the late 2010s). The method behind the library was 5' RACE. Sequenced using an Illumina HiSeq 2500. The reads went through TCRdb reprocessing, and each CDR3 protein sequence gets one entry with no DNA. This sample's records show more than 300,000 distinct CDR3 sequences. The ten largest make up 2.5% to 3% of the sample. Sequenced input: blood. These TCRs come from a human donor with ulcerative colitis or Crohn's disease, or a healthy co-twin of an affected twin (not recorded which).

V and J are TRBV7-9 and TRBJ2-5; the D call from TCRdb, TRBD2, cannot be confirmed without DNA. The CDR3 extends over 17 amino acids. Germline lookup yields CDR1 SEHNR and CDR2 FQNEAQ (reference sequence). This CDR3 is CASIQAGLAGGPGTQYF.

The genes are TRBV7-2 and TRBJ2-1; TCRdb selects TRBD2, and the lack of DNA leaves this call unchecked. CDR1 and CDR2 (germline): SGHTA, FQGNSA. The CDR3 runs 16 residues. CDR3 residues: CASSTLERTTYNEQFF.

This sequence joins TRBV11-1 and TRBJ1-1; no DNA is available, so the TRBD1 call from TCRdb remains unchecked. This CDR3 is 18 amino acids long. Germline values: CDR1 SGHAT, CDR2 FQDESV (reference sequence). CDR3 residues: CASSLYGQGGRPNTEAFF.

The gene calls are TRBV20-1 and TRBJ2-7; the TRBD2 assignment by TCRdb is unverifiable without DNA. The CDR3 extends over 16 amino acids. Germline CDR1 and CDR2: DFQATT and SNEGSKA (reference sequence). This CDR3 is CSARDRKRGGAYEQYF.

The chain has TRBV11-3 and TRBJ2-2; TCRdb names TRBD1, which stays unverified in the absence of DNA. The germline V gene has CDR1 SGHNT and CDR2 YENEEA. This CDR3 has 17 amino acids. CDR3 sequence reads: CASSLRLTGGNTGELFF. Supplemented by reference TRBV11-3 and TRBJ2-2, the full variable domain reads EAGVVQSPRYKIIEKKQPVAFWCNPISGHNTLYWYLQNLGQGPELLIRYENEEAVDDSQLPKDRFSAERLKGVDSTLKIQPAELGDSAVYLCASSLRLTGGNTGELFFGEGSRLTVL.

The chain is built from TRBV6-1 and TRBJ2-7; with no DNA, the TCRdb D assignment of TRBD1 cannot be verified. The CDR3 runs 16 residues. The germline CDR1 and CDR2 sequences are MNHNS and SASEGT. CDR3 amino acids: CASIPLSTGKSYEQYF.

The chain employs TRBV29-1 and TRBJ2-3. The CDR3 runs 15 residues. The germline CDR1 and CDR2 sequences are SQVTM and ANQGSEA. CDR3 amino acids: CSVDQETTRPDTQYF.

The CDR3 is CSAYSGGRGYTQYF. The V gene is TRBV20-1, the J gene TRBJ2-3; TCRdb outputs TRBD2, but without DNA this stays unchecked. The CDR3 runs 14 residues. CDR1 is DFQATT, CDR2 SNEGSKA, per germline (reference sequence).

The genes are TRBV6-1 and TRBJ1-1; TCRdb reports TRBD1, a call that lacks DNA to check it against. The CDR3 contains 17 residues. Germline V gene data show CDR1 as MNHNS and CDR2 as SASEGT. The CDR3 is CASRRTGDSWANTEAFF.

J is TRBJ1-2 and V is TRBV30; TCRdb reports TRBD1, a call that lacks DNA to check it against. The germline V gene encodes CDR1 GTSNPN and CDR2 SVGIG (reference sequence). The CDR3 is made up of 13 amino acids. CDR3 sequence reads: CACTGEQNYGYTF.

This CDR3 reads CASSQDNQRNTIYF. V gene TRBV3-1 combines with J gene TRBJ1-3. The length of the CDR3 is 14 residues. The V gene's germline CDR1 is LGHDT and CDR2 YNNKEL (reference sequence).

The rearrangement uses TRBV7-6 and TRBJ2-7; TCRdb lists TRBD1, though no DNA is available to test this call. The CDR3 spans 15 residues. Germline assignment: CDR1 SGHVS and CDR2 FNYEAQ. The CDR3 is CASSPRKDGDYEQYF.

V usage is TRBV6-1 and J usage is TRBJ2-3; TCRdb calls TRBD2, which cannot be checked without DNA. Germline CDR1 reads MNHNS; CDR2 reads SASEGT. The CDR3 is 15 amino acids. CDR3 residues: CASRARTSGVYTQYF.

This chain uses TRBV12-3 or TRBV12-4 with TRBJ1-5. The CDR3 length is 14 residues. Here the CDR3 reads CASSYWGGDQPQHF.

The CDR3 loop reads CASSEISYTDTQYF. The chain has TRBV14 and TRBJ2-3. The germline V gene encodes CDR1 SGHDN and CDR2 FVKESK. The CDR3 runs 14 residues.

The V gene is TRBV7-2, the J gene TRBJ1-6; TCRdb names TRBD1, which stays unverified in the absence of DNA. Germline V gene sequence: CDR1 SGHTA, CDR2 FQGNSA. The CDR3 extends over 15 amino acids. This chain's CDR3 is CASSSAGQVNSPLHF.

This chain joins TRBV5-1 and TRBJ2-7; TCRdb picks TRBD1, but there is no DNA to check that call. This CDR3 has 14 amino acids. Germline loops: CDR1 SGHRS, CDR2 YFSETQ. CDR3 in amino acids: CASSLAGAFYEQYF.